Below, 30 T cell receptor delta chains from the same sample are listed, as sequenced in a study of delta chains in infants with herpesvirus infections. PBMC RNA was reverse transcribed using gamma-chain- and delta-chain-specific primers. TCRdb reanalysed the RT-PCR reads with CATT. The table shows around 800 delta-chain clones, with roughly 16% occurring only once. The specimen comprised peripheral blood, sampled at time point 1 of longitudinal follow-up. These receptor sequences come from a human donor who was a Ugandan infant, either HIV-exposed or HIV-unexposed (not recorded which).

This clone was counted a few times. A read error likely explains this, since a far larger clone differs by one base. The chain carries TRDV1 and TRDJ1; the D is unclear. V was trimmed by 0 bases and J by 5 bases, leaving 10 bases between them. Germline CDR1 TSWWSYY, CDR2 QGS. The CDR3 extends over 14 amino acids. CDR3 DNA sequence: TGTGCTCTTGGGGAACTGGCCGTACTGGATAAACTCATCTTT. Protein product: CALGELAVLDKLIF.

In this sample, this clone turned up a few times. The likely explanation is a read error, given a far larger clone one base away. V usage is TRDV1 and J usage is TRDJ1; D is unclear. Germline CDR1 is TSWWSYY and CDR2 is QGS. Deletions cut 0 bases from V and 4 bases from J, with 21 bases between. The CDR3 is 18 amino acids. CDR3 DNA: TGTGCTCTTGGGGAACTCCGCGTAAGGGGTTTCTTGTACGATAAACTCATCTTT. Protein product: CALGELRVRGFLYDKLIF.

This clone is judged large. This rearrangement joins TRDV2 to TRDJ1; the match to TRDD3 covers 10 bases. The CDR3 length is 14 residues. Germline V gene data show CDR1 as GEAIGNYY and CDR2 as EKD. J was trimmed by 2 bases and V by 2 bases; bases with no gene match: 1. The CDR3 loop reads CACDKLGDTDKLIF. CDR3 bases: TGTGCCTGTGACAAACTGGGGGATACCGATAAACTCATCTTT.

This clone was observed a handful of times. A far larger clone is a single base away, which makes a read error likely. The rearrangement uses TRDV1 and TRDJ1; no reliable D call. CDR1 is TSWWSYY, CDR2 QGS, per germline. The CDR3 is 15 amino acids. Trimming removed 0 bases from V and 1 base from J, with 9 bases in between. The DNA of the CDR3 is TGTGCTCTTGGGGAACTAGAAAGAGTCACCGATAAACTCATCTTT. This translates into CALGELERVTDKLIF.

This clone has just a few counts. Given a far larger clone just one base away, this is likely a sequencing read error. The chain uses TRDV1 and TRDJ1, with 11 bases that match TRDD3. V shed 0 bases, J shed 2 bases, and the junction held 5 bases outside the gene matches. The CDR3 has 17 amino acids. Germline CDR1 and CDR2: TSWWSYY and QGS. The CDR3 spells CALGELTYWGITDKLIF. The CDR3 DNA follows: TGTGCTCTTGGGGAACTAACCTACTGGGGGATAACCGATAAACTCATCTTT.

Notes on this clone: A much larger clone sits a single nucleotide away, making a read error possible. Other DNA sequences from this sample encode an identical CDR3 as well. This chain connects TRDV1 to TRDJ1; D ambiguous. The CDR3 extends over 15 amino acids. The germline V gene has CDR1 TSWWSYY and CDR2 QGS. Trimming stripped 6 bases from V and 3 bases from J, with 17 bases between. The CDR3 reads CALGVPGLVSDKLIF. The CDR3 DNA sequence: TGTGCTCTTGGTGTCCCCGGGTTGGTCTCCGATAAACTCATCTTT.

In the case of this clone: This probably arose from a read error, given a far larger clone one base away. This rearrangement joins TRDV2 to TRDJ3, with 9 bases fitting TRDD3. TCRdb is silent on the J gene; assignment here came from matching the DNA to germline. Germline V gene sequence: CDR1 GEAIGNYY, CDR2 EKD. The V and J ends lost 0 bases and 2 bases, in that order; junction bases with no gene match: 7. This CDR3 region has 19 residues. The CDR3 region has the DNA TGTGCCTGTGACACCGTACTGGGGGACAACCCCTGGGACACCCGACAGATGTTTTTC. Protein product: CACDTVLGDNPWDTRQMFF.

Of note for this clone: With only one base between it and a far larger clone, this is likely a read error. This chain joins TRDV2 and TRDJ3; 9 bases map to TRDD3. As TCRdb names no J gene, one was assigned here on the basis of a DNA match to germline. Germline lookup yields CDR1 GEAIGNYY and CDR2 EKD. The CDR3 is 19 amino acids. This CDR3 reads CASDTVLGDTPWDTRQMFF. The CDR3 region has the DNA TGTGCCAGTGACACCGTACTGGGGGACACCCCCTGGGACACCCGACAGATGTTTTTC.

The chain uses TRDV2 and TRDJ3, with 11 nucleotides matching TRDD3. Here the J gene was assigned by germline matching of the DNA, as TCRdb has none. Germline-derived CDR1 and CDR2 are GEAIGNYY and EKD. The CDR3 covers 20 residues. The V and J ends lost 3 bases and 0 bases, in that order; junction bases with no gene match: 9. CDR3 nucleotide sequence: TGTGCCTGTGACTACTGGGGGATAAGCTCCCCCTCCTGGGACACCCGACAGATGTTTTTC. Protein product: CACDYWGISSPSWDTRQMFF.

Comments on this clone: It is likely a read error: a sequence one base away is far more abundant. V usage is TRDV1 and J usage is TRDJ1; possibly TRDD3 for D (5 bases). The V end was cut by 2 bases, the J end by 1 base, with 29 bases between. CDR3 length: 21 amino acids. The germline gives CDR1 TSWWSYY, CDR2 QGS. DNA of the CDR3: TGTGCTCTTGGGGAAGGAGGAGGAGTACAGTGGGATGCGCTGTGCACCGATAAACTCATCTTT. Translated: CALGEGGGVQWDALCTDKLIF.

This clone is judged large. The chain joins TRDV2 to TRDJ1, with 10 positions matching TRDD3. The CDR3 has 14 amino acids. Germline assignment: CDR1 GEAIGNYY and CDR2 EKD. J lost 3 bases, V lost 0 bases, and 0 bases had no gene match. The CDR3 DNA is TGTGCCTGTGACACCGGGGGATACGCCGATAAACTCATCTTT. Its protein product is CACDTGGYADKLIF.

Note on this clone: A read error likely explains this, since a far larger clone differs by one base. The chain carries TRDV1 and TRDJ2; TRDD3 aligns across 9 bases. The J call is doubtful: the DNA matches TRDJ1 better. The CDR3 length is 20 residues. Germline V gene sequence: CDR1 TSWWSYY, CDR2 QGS. CDR3 region: CALWPKGGFLPVAGGCKLIF. In DNA form, the CDR3 reads TGTGCTCTTTGGCCCAAAGGGGGATTCCTACCGGTCGCTGGGGGATGTAAACTCATCTTT.

By frequency in the sample, this clone is large. The chain uses TRDV2 and TRDJ2; 8 positions agree with TRDD3. The germline gives CDR1 GEAIGNYY, CDR2 EKD. The V and J ends lost 3 bases and 1 base, in that order; junction bases with no gene match: 9. The CDR3 is made up of 17 amino acids. CDR3 in amino acids: CACDPVGGGYLTAQLFF. The DNA for the CDR3 is TGTGCCTGTGACCCCGTCGGCGGGGGATATTTGACAGCACAACTCTTCTTT.

Regarding this clone: A single base is all that separates this from a far larger clone, so a read error is likely. The chain joins TRDV2 to TRDJ2, with 8 positions matching TRDD3. The J gene, not given by TCRdb, was assigned here from a germline match of the nucleotide sequence. Germline V gene lookup returns CDR1 GEAIGNYY and CDR2 EKD. This CDR3 contains 18 residues. The CDR3 DNA reads TGTGCCAGTGACACCGTACTGGGGGCCACTTCTTTGACAGCACAACTCTTCTTT. Its protein is CASDTVLGATSLTAQLFF.

Of note for this clone: A far larger clone is one nucleotide away, so this likely arose from a read error. The V call is TRDV2, the J call TRDJ3, with D perhaps TRDD3 (5 bases). Because TCRdb records no J gene, it was assigned here through a match of the DNA to germline. Per the germline V gene, CDR1 is GEAIGNYY and CDR2 is EKD. The CDR3 is made up of 16 amino acids. The CDR3 DNA follows: TGTGCCCGTGACAATACGCGCTCCTGGGACACCCGACAGATGTTTTTC. Protein product: CARDNTRSWDTRQMFF.

By share, this clone ranks as large. The chain recombines TRDV2 with TRDJ3; D may be TRDD3 (6 bases). The CDR3 totals 16 residues. CDR1 is GEAIGNYY, CDR2 EKD, per germline. Trimming removed 3 bases from V and 0 bases from J, with 8 bases in between. The CDR3 sequence is CACDVLGSWDTRQMFF. CDR3 sequence (DNA): TGTGCCTGTGACGTACTGGGCTCCTGGGACACCCGACAGATGTTTTTC.

The sample holds a few counts of this clone. A read error likely explains this, since a far larger clone differs by one base. J is TRDJ1 and V is TRDV3, with 8 nucleotides matching TRDD3. From germline, CDR1 is TVYSNPD and CDR2 GDNSRS (reference sequence). With V trimmed by 4 bases and J by 0 bases, 34 bases remained unmatched. This CDR3 is 23 amino acids long. CDR3 in amino acids: CACRHIPAVIITGGPEYTDKLIF. Written as DNA, the CDR3 is TGTGCCTGCCGTCATATTCCCGCAGTTATAATCACTGGGGGCCCTGAGTACACCGATAAACTCATCTTT.

This clone is labeled large. V is TRDV2 and J is TRDJ3; 9 nucleotides line up with TRDD3. The J segment lost 0 bases and the V segment lost 1 base, leaving 3 bases of the junction unmatched. Germline CDR1 is GEAIGNYY and CDR2 is EKD. This CDR3 comprises 18 residues. CDR3 sequence: CACDTGGYSSWDTRQMFF. CDR3 nucleotides: TGTGCCTGTGACACTGGGGGATATTCCTCCTGGGACACCCGACAGATGTTTTTC.

This clone ranks as large. The chain joins TRDV1 to TRDJ1; 10 bases map to TRDD3. Germline assignment: CDR1 TSWWSYY and CDR2 QGS. With 4 bases clipped from V and 0 bases from J, the junction kept 20 bases outside the gene matches. This CDR3 region has 21 residues. Written as DNA, the CDR3 is TGTGCTCTTGGGGGATATCGTAACTGCGTACTGGGGGATTGTTACACCGATAAACTCATCTTT. This translates into CALGGYRNCVLGDCYTDKLIF.

This clone is medium-sized. The chain combines TRDV1 with TRDJ1, with D perhaps matching TRDD2 or TRDD3 (7 bases each). V dropped 3 bases and J dropped 0 bases, with 29 bases sitting between them. This CDR3 has 21 residues. CDR1 and CDR2 (germline): TSWWSYY, QGS. The CDR3 DNA reads as TGTGCTCTTGGGGACTTGGTTCCTACAGAGTACTGGGGATCGTACACCGATAAACTCATCTTT. Its translation is CALGDLVPTEYWGSYTDKLIF.

Remarks on this clone: A far larger clone is only one base removed, so a read error is likely. V and J are TRDV2 and TRDJ2; TRDD3 matches at 10 bases. Assignment of the J gene here rests on matching the DNA to germline, because TCRdb gives none. Looked up from germline, CDR1 is GEAIGNYY and CDR2 is EKD. This CDR3 region has 18 residues. The CDR3 sequence: CACDTLVLGDALTEQLFF. The CDR3 DNA is TGTGCCTGTGACACATTAGTACTGGGGGATGCTTTGACAGAACAACTCTTCTTT.

A remark on this clone: A much larger clone lies one base from this, so it may be a read error. V is TRAV29/DV5 and J is TRDJ1; possible D gene TRDD3, 5 bases. CDR1 is NSMFDY, CDR2 ISSIKDK, per germline. The CDR3 has 18 amino acids. Trimming removed 0 bases from V and 0 bases from J, with 21 bases in between. The CDR3 spells CAASEGRAATTYTDKLIF. The CDR3 DNA reads as TGTGCAGCAAGCGAGGGGAGAGCGGCAACCACGTACACCGATAAACTCATCTTT.

There are a few counts of this clone. Just one base apart from a much larger clone, this may be a read error. Additional DNA sequences in this sample encode the identical CDR3. The chain uses TRDV2 and TRDJ3; 12 bases fit TRDD3. The CDR3 totals 21 residues. Germline values: CDR1 GEAIGNYY, CDR2 EKD. The CDR3 coding sequence is TGTGCCTGTGACACCGTGATGTACTGGGGGATACCTTCCTGGGACACCCGACAGATGTTTTTT. Translation: CACDTVMYWGIPSWDTRQMFF.

In its sample, this clone ranks as medium-sized. The chain is built from TRDV1 and TRDJ1, with 11 bases aligning to TRDD3. CDR1 TSWWSYY and CDR2 QGS come from the germline V gene. Trimming at V came to 0 bases and at J to 4 bases, leaving 13 bases not matched to a gene. The CDR3 extends over 19 amino acids. CDR3 in DNA: TGTGCTCTTGGGGAACTAGCAGGAAATGGGGGATACGCGGGCGATAAACTCATCTTT. Residues: CALGELAGNGGYAGDKLIF.

Notes on this clone: With a far larger clone one base away, a read error is the likely cause. Other DNA sequences in the sample encode the same CDR3. The chain couples TRDV2 to TRDJ3; 11 nucleotides match TRDD3. The J gene is absent in TCRdb and was assigned here via DNA matching to germline. The CDR3 totals 21 residues. In germline, CDR1 is GEAIGNYY, CDR2 EKD. CDR3 sequence: CACDTGWGIRDPSWDTRQMFF. For the CDR3, the DNA is TGTGCCTGTGACACCGGGTGGGGGATACGCGACCCCTCCTGGGACACCCGTCAGATGTTTTTC.

This clone was detected only a few times. A far larger clone is one base from this, pointing to a likely read error. The chain has TRDV2 and TRDJ1; tentatively, D is TRDD3 (5 bases). There are 16 residues in the CDR3. CDR1 GEAIGNYY and CDR2 EKD come from the germline V gene. V lost 3 bases and J lost 1, with 17 bases in between. In nucleotides, the CDR3 is TGTGCCTGTGACCTACTGGAGGGGGGGGGCACCGATAAACTCATCTTT. The encoded protein is CACDLLEGGGTDKLIF.

This clone was recorded a few times. Given a far larger clone just one base away, this is likely a sequencing read error. The chain is built from TRDV2 and TRDJ3; 11 nucleotides align to TRDD3. Germline CDR1 GEAIGNYY, CDR2 EKD. The CDR3 covers 18 residues. The CDR3 protein is CARDTGGYSSWDTRQMFF. The CDR3 bases are TGTGCCCGTGACACTGGGGGATATTCCTCCTGGGACACCCGACAGATGTTTTTC.

A word on this clone: A far more abundant clone sits one base away, making this likely a read error. The J segment was not called; the V segment is TRDV2; the table's D call, TRDD3, was not checked against the DNA. The CDR3 is 19 residues long. CDR1 is GEAIGNYY and CDR2 is EKD in the germline V gene. CDR3 in amino acids: CACDALLGDPSWDTRQMFF. The CDR3 nucleotides read TGTGCCTGTGACGCCCTACTGGGGGATCCCTCCTGGGACACCCGACAAATGTTTTTC.

By frequency in the sample, this clone is large (0.1 to 1%). Here the CDR3 DNA reads TGTGCCTGTGACACAAACCCGCGATGGGGGATAGGAGAGCGCTCCTGGGACACCCGACAGATGTTTTTC. Encoded protein: CACDTNPRWGIGERSWDTRQMFF. V usage is TRDV2 and J usage is TRDJ3; 9 bases fit TRDD3. Trimming at V came to 1 base and at J to 0 bases, leaving 18 bases not matched to a gene. The CDR3 is made up of 23 amino acids. Germline CDR1 GEAIGNYY, CDR2 EKD.

Concerning this clone: Only one base separates this from a far larger clonotype, so it likely reflects a read error. V and J are TRDV1 and TRDJ1, with 9 bases lining up with TRDD3. The CDR3 has 16 residues. Looked up from germline, CDR1 is TSWWSYY and CDR2 is QGS. CDR3 loop: CALGSYWGTYTNKLIF. For the CDR3, the DNA is TGTGCTCTTGGGTCCTACTGGGGGACCTACACCAATAAACTCATCTTT.